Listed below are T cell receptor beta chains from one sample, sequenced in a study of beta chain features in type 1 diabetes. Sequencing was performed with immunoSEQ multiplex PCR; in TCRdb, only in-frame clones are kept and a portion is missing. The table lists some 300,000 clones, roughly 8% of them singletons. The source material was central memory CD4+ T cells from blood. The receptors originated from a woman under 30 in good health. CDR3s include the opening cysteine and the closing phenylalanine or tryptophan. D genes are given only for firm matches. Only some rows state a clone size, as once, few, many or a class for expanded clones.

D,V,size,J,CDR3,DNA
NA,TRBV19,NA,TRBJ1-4,CASSPRPSNEKLFF,TGTGCCAGTAGTCCCAGGCCCTCTAATGAAAAACTGTTTTTT
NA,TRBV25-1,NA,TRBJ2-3,CASSDGSTDTQYF,TGTGCCAGCAGTGACGGGTCCACAGATACGCAGTATTTT
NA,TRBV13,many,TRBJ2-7,CASSSGNVNEQYF,TGTGCCAGCAGCTCCGGGAACGTCAACGAGCAGTACTTC
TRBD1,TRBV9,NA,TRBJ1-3,CASSRTGDPGNTIYF,TGTGCCAGCAGCCGTACAGGGGACCCTGGAAACACCATATATTTT
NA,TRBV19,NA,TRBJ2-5,CATSLGSSQETQYF,TGTGCCACCTCCTTGGGATCAAGCCAAGAGACCCAGTACTTC
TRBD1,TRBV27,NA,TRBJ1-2,CASSLDRVASGYTF,TGTGCCAGCAGTTTGGACAGGGTGGCGAGTGGCTACACCTTC
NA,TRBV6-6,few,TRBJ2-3,CASSWPLSDGTDTQYF,TGTGCCAGCAGTTGGCCCCTCTCGGACGGCACAGATACGCAGTATTTT
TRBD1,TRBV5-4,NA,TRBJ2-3,CASSPQGARTDTQYF,TGTGCCAGCAGCCCACAGGGGGCTAGAACAGATACGCAGTATTTT
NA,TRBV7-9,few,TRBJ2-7,CASSSRVRNEQYF,TGTGCCAGCAGCTCCAGGGTCCGGAACGAGCAGTACTTC
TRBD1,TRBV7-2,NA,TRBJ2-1,CASSFPLMGDRGRNEQFF,TGTGCCAGCAGCTTTCCCCTCATGGGGGACAGGGGCCGCAATGAGCAGTTCTTC